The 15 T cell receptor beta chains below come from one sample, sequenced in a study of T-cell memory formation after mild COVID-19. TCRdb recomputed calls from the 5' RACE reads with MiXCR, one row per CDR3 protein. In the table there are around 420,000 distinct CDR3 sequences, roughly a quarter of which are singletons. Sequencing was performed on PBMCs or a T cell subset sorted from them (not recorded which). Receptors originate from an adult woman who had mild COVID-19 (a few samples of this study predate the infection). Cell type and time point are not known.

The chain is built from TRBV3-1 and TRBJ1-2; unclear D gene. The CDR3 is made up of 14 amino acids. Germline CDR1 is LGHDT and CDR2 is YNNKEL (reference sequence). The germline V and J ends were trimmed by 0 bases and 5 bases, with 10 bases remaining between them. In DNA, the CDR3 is TGTGCCAGCAGCCAAGAACCCAGCGAATATGGCTACACCTTC. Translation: CASSQEPSEYGYTF.

In nucleotides, the CDR3 is TGTGCCAGCAGCTTTGGGGGAGTCACCTACGAGCAGTACTTC. Its protein product is CASSFGGVTYEQYF. V gene TRBV5-4 combines with J gene TRBJ2-7, with D perhaps being TRBD1 or TRBD2 (5 bases each). The CDR3 length is 14 residues. V was pared by 2 bases and J by 2 bases, with 11 bases between. The germline CDR1 and CDR2 sequences are SGHNT and YYREEE (reference sequence).

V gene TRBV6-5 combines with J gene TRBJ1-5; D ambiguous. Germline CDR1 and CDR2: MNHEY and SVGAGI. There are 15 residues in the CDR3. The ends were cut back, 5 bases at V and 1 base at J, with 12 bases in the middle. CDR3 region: CASSAQPPSNQPQHF. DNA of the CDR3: TGTGCCAGCAGTGCCCAGCCACCGAGCAATCAGCCCCAGCATTTT.

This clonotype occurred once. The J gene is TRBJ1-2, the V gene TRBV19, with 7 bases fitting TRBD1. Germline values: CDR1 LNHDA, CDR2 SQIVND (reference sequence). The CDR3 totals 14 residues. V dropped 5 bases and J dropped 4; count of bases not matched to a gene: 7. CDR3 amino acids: CASSARGAGYGYTF. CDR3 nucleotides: TGTGCCAGTAGTGCCAGGGGGGCAGGCTATGGCTACACCTTC.

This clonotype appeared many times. The CDR3 spells CASSLPDRGGNEQFF. The CDR3 coding sequence is TGTGCCAGCAGTTTACCGGACAGGGGGGGCAATGAGCAGTTCTTC. The rearrangement uses TRBV28 and TRBJ2-1, with TRBD1 identical over 10 bases. The CDR3 has 15 amino acids. The V segment lost 2 bases and the J segment 6 bases; nucleotides outside the gene matches: 4. Germline loops: CDR1 MDHEN, CDR2 SYDVKM.

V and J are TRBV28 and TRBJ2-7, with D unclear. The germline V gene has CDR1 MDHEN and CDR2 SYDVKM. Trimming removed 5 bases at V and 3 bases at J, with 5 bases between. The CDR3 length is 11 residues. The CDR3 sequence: CASSMFYEQYF. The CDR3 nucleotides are TGTGCCAGCAGTATGTTCTACGAGCAGTACTTC.

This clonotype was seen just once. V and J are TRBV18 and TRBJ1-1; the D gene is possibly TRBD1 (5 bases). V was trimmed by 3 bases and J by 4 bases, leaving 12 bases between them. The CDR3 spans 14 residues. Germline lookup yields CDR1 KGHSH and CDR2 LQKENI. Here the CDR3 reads CASSPSLGGTEAFF. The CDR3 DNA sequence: TGTGCCAGCTCACCCTCGCTTGGGGGCACTGAAGCTTTCTTT.

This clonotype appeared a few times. Here the CDR3 reads CASNRGQGHNEQFF. In DNA, the CDR3 is TGTGCCAGCAACAGGGGACAGGGACACAATGAGCAGTTCTTC. V and J are TRBV7-3 and TRBJ2-1; 9 bases line up with TRBD1. With V trimmed by 7 bases and J by 5 bases, 6 bases remained unmatched. This CDR3 region has 14 residues. Germline V gives CDR1 SGHTA, CDR2 FQGTGA. The variable domain in full, completed from reference TRBV7-3 and TRBJ2-1, reads GAGVSQTPSNKVTEKGKYVELRCDPISGHTALYWYRQSLGQGPEFLIYFQGTGAADDSGLPNDRFFAVRPEGSVSTLKIQRTERGDSAVYLCASNRGQGHNEQFFGPGTRLTVL.

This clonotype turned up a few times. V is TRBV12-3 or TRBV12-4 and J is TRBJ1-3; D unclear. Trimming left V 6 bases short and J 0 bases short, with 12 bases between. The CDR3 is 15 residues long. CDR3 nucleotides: TGTGCCAGCAGCCCCTCGAAGGACTCTGGAAACACCATATATTTT. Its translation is CASSPSKDSGNTIYF.

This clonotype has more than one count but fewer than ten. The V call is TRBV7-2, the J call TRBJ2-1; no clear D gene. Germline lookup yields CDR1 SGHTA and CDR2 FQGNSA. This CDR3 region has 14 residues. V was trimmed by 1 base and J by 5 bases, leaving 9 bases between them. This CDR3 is CASSLVRKHNEQFF. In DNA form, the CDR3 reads TGTGCCAGCAGCTTAGTTCGCAAACACAATGAGCAGTTCTTC.

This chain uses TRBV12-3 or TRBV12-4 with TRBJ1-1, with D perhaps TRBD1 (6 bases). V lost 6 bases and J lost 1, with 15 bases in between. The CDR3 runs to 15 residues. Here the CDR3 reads CASRPRTDENTEAFF. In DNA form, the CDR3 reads TGTGCCAGCAGACCTCGGACAGATGAGAACACTGAAGCTTTCTTT.

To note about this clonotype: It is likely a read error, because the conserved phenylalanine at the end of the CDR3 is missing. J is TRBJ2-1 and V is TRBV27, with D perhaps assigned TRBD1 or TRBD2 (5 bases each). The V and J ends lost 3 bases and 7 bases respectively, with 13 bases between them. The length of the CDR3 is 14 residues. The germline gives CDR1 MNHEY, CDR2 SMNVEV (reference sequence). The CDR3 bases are TGTGCCAGCAGTTTCCAGGGAGCCGGGAATGAGCAGTTCTTA. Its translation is CASSFQGAGNEQFL.

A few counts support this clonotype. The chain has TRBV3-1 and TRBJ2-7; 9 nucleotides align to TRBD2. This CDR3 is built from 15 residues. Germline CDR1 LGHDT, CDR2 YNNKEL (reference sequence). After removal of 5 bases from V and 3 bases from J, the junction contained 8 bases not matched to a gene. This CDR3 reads CASSDRLAERYEQYF. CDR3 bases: TGTGCCAGCAGCGATAGACTAGCGGAACGCTACGAGCAGTACTTC.

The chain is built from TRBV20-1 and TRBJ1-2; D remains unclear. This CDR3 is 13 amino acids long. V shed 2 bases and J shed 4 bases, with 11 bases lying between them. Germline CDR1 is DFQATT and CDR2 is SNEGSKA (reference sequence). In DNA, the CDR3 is TGCAGTGCTAGATCCCAGGACCTCTATGGCTACACCTTC. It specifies CSARSQDLYGYTF.

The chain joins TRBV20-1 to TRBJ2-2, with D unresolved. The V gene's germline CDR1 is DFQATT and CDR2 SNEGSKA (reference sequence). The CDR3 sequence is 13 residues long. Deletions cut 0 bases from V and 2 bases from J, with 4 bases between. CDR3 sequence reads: CSAREINTGELFF. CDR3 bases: TGCAGTGCTAGAGAGATAAACACCGGGGAGCTGTTTTTT.